This T cell receptor (beta chain) derives from a study of blood T cells in healthy people across ages. J was trimmed by 4 bases and V by 1 base; bases with no gene match: 3. The germline CDR1 and CDR2 sequences are MRHNA and SNTAGT. This CDR3 spans 15 amino acids. The study recruited healthy Caucasian donors from Russia who were aged roughly 6 to 90. With a J-beta primer mix and a sample-barcoded 5' primer, a second PCR ran 7 to 11 cycles. In TCRdb, the 5' RACE reads were re-called with MiXCR into one record per CDR3 protein. The sample has about 1.5 million distinct CDR3 sequences, 35% to 45% seen once.

The TCR sequence derives from a woman between 18 and 29 years old in good health. The chain employs TRBV6-4 and TRBJ2-1, with TRBD2 identical over 8 bases. What was sequenced was blood. The CDR3 loop is CASSDFGGGYNEQFF. The CDR3 nucleotides read TGTGCCAGCAGTGACTTTGGCGGGGGGTACAATGAGCAGTTCTTC.